The text below deals with one T cell receptor (beta chain). J was trimmed by 4 bases and V by 4 bases; bases with no gene match: 11. Germline CDR1 SGHNT, CDR2 YYREEE (reference sequence). This CDR3 comprises 16 residues. TCRdb independently ran MiXCR on the 5' RACE reads; one entry per CDR3 protein. The sample consists of thousands of distinct CDR3 sequences, around three quarters of them appearing once. The rearrangement links TRBV5-4 to TRBJ2-5; 9 bases align to TRBD2. The specimen was naive CD4+ T cells sorted from blood. Specified subset: naive CD4+ T cells, CD4+CD45RA+CD25-. The source is a female donor with breast cancer. The CDR3 DNA reads as TGTGCCAGCAGCGTGGGAGGAGCGGGGGGTAGAGAGACCCAGTACTTC. This gives the protein CASSVGGAGGRETQYF.